Listed below are T cell receptor beta chains from one sample, sequenced in a study of breast tumors, draining lymph nodes, adjacent tissues. TCRdb re-called the multiplex PCR reads with MiXCR, one entry per CDR3 protein. This table holds under 300,000 distinct CDR3 sequences, 30% to 35% found once. The sample comprised axillary lymph node tissue. The receptors here all came from a female donor with breast cancer. Some clones in this sample may be carry-over from other donors' samples. Each CDR3 is given with its conserved first and last residue. D genes are given only for firm matches. The size of a clone is reported for some rows only, either as once, few or many, or as a class for expanded clones.

TRBD2,NA,TRBJ2-3,TRBV20-1,CSARDNKGLAGGPFYNEQYF,TGCAGTGCTAGAGATAATAAAGGACTAGCGGGAGGGCCCTTCTACAATGAGCAGTATTTT
NA,many,TRBJ2-7,TRBV20-1,CSAIAGTLRGEQYF,TGCAGTGCTATTGCGGGGACCCTGCGGGGCGAGCAGTACTTC
NA,many,TRBJ1-3,TRBV9,CASSATGHLRSSGNTIYF,TGTGCCAGCAGCGCTACGGGACACCTTCGCAGCTCTGGAAACACCATATATTTT
TRBD1,many,TRBJ2-3,TRBV9,CASSVGQGTSDTQYF,TGTGCCAGCAGCGTAGGACAGGGGACCTCAGATACGCAGTATTTT
NA,many,TRBJ2-7,TRBV12-3/TRBV12-4,CASSLKGVYEQYF,TGTGCCAGCAGTTTGAAAGGGGTCTACGAGCAGTACTTC
TRBD1,many,TRBJ1-2,TRBV9,CASSAAPGGETAGYTF,TGTGCCAGCAGCGCAGCCCCAGGGGGCGAAACGGCAGGCTACACCTTC
NA,many,TRBJ2-1,TRBV7-3,CASSPRGAGSSYNEQFF,TGTGCCAGCAGCCCGAGGGGGGCGGGAAGTTCCTACAATGAGCAGTTCTTC
TRBD1,NA,TRBJ2-3,TRBV7-3,CASSPTGTGAQGLAYEQYF,TGTGCCAGCAGCCCGACCGGGACAGGGGCCCAAGGTTTGGCCTACGAGCAGTATTTT
NA,NA,TRBJ2-3,TRBV4-3,CASSTKGQGVDTQYF,TGCGCCAGCAGCACCAAGGGCCAGGGTGTGGATACGCAGTATTTT
TRBD1,NA,TRBJ2-5,TRBV18,CASSPKGTAEGETQYF,TGTGCCAGCTCACCAAAGGGGACAGCCGAAGGAGAGACCCAGTACTTC
NA,many,TRBJ2-6,TRBV11-3,CASSLKEQGNSGANVLTF,TGTGCCAGCAGCTTAAAAGAGCAGGGGAACTCTGGGGCCAACGTCCTGACTTTC
NA,many,TRBJ1-3,TRBV2,CASSEGRTVGGNTIYF,TGTGCCAGCAGTGAAGGCAGGACCGTAGGTGGAAACACCATATATTTT
NA,many,TRBJ2-2,TRBV7-2,CASSLMGRNTGELFF,TGTGCCAGCAGCTTGATGGGGCGGAACACCGGGGAGCTGTTTTTT
TRBD1,many,TRBJ2-2,TRBV12-3/TRBV12-4,CASSLVQGDTGELFF,TGTGCCAGCAGTTTGGTTCAGGGGGACACCGGGGAGCTGTTTTTT
TRBD2,NA,TRBJ2-5,TRBV5-1,CASSTGLAARETQYF,TGCGCCAGCAGCACCGGACTAGCGGCACGAGAGACCCAGTACTTC
NA,few,TRBJ2-1,TRBV6-1,CANSPVGASYNEQFF,TGTGCCAACTCTCCTGTCGGGGCGTCCTACAATGAGCAGTTCTTC
TRBD2,NA,TRBJ2-5,TRBV20-1,CSASPSGRDGETQYF,TGCAGTGCTAGTCCCAGCGGGAGGGACGGAGAGACCCAGTACTTC
TRBD2,NA,TRBJ2-3,TRBV11-2,CASSLPSGGTDTQYF,TGTGCCAGCAGCTTGCCTAGCGGGGGAACAGATACGCAGTATTTT
TRBD2,many,TRBJ2-1,TRBV5-1,CASSSSSGGEQFF,TGCGCCAGCAGCTCCTCTAGCGGCGGTGAGCAGTTCTTC
NA,NA,TRBJ1-2,TRBV19,CASSFEDNYGYTF,TGTGCCAGCAGTTTTGAAGATAACTATGGCTACACCTTC
NA,NA,TRBJ1-2,TRBV9,CASTSGGIYGYTF,TGTGCCAGCACCTCCGGGGGGATCTATGGCTACACCTTC
NA,NA,TRBJ2-1,TRBV11-2,CASSLGAGARNEQFF,TGTGCCAGCAGCTTAGGGGCGGGCGCCCGCAATGAGCAGTTCTTC
NA,many,TRBJ2-5,TRBV11-2,CASSLGQALVETQYF,TGTGCCAGCAGCTTAGGTCAAGCTTTGGTGGAGACCCAGTACTTC
NA,many,TRBJ2-5,TRBV10-3,CATAGTLGETQYF,TGTGCCACCGCCGGCACCCTGGGAGAGACCCAGTACTTC
TRBD1,NA,TRBJ1-1,TRBV10-3,CAITADRGAEAFF,TGTGCCATCACCGCGGACAGGGGCGCTGAAGCTTTCTTT
NA,many,TRBJ2-5,TRBV7-8,CASSYGPQGETQYF,TGTGCCAGCAGCTATGGACCCCAAGGAGAGACCCAGTACTTC
NA,many,TRBJ1-2,TRBV10-3,CAISERQGRVGYTF,TGTGCCATCAGTGAGAGGCAGGGACGGGTGGGCTACACCTTC
NA,NA,TRBJ1-2,TRBV28,CASGGPTVRDGYTF,TGTGCCAGCGGGGGCCCGACAGTGCGGGATGGCTACACCTTC
NA,NA,TRBJ2-4,TRBV5-4,CASSSPGVAKNIQYF,TGTGCCAGCAGCTCCCCTGGGGTAGCCAAAAACATTCAGTACTTC
TRBD2,many,TRBJ2-2,TRBV14,CASSRGLDSGELFF,TGTGCCAGCAGCCGAGGACTAGATTCCGGGGAGCTGTTTTTT
TRBD1,many,TRBJ2-1,TRBV9,CASSVTWDRDYNEQFF,TGTGCCAGCAGCGTCACTTGGGACAGGGATTACAATGAGCAGTTCTTC
NA,NA,TRBJ1-6,TRBV20-1,CSARSGGTSPLHF,TGCAGTGCTAGATCCGGGGGGACGTCACCCCTCCACTTT
NA,NA,TRBJ2-2,TRBV6-2/TRBV6-3,CASSPRGWSTTGELFF,TGTGCCAGCAGCCCCAGGGGTTGGTCTACCACCGGGGAGCTGTTTTTT
NA,many,TRBJ1-6,TRBV10-2,CASSARDGGSPLHF,TGCGCCAGCAGTGCCCGGGACGGCGGTTCACCCCTCCACTTT
TRBD2,NA,TRBJ2-2,TRBV12-5,CASGDTSGRAGGELFF,TGTGCTAGTGGTGACACTAGCGGGAGGGCCGGCGGGGAGCTGTTTTTT
TRBD1,few,TRBJ2-1,TRBV6-5,CASSHPRGGHNEQFF,TGTGCCAGCAGTCACCCTCGAGGGGGCCACAATGAGCAGTTCTTC
NA,few,TRBJ2-3,TRBV9,CASSVEGVLSYNEQYF,TGTGCCAGCAGCGTAGAGGGAGTGTTATCCTACAATGAGCAGTATTTT
TRBD2,many,TRBJ2-1,TRBV12-3/TRBV12-4,CASSSLAGGYNEQFF,TGTGCCAGCAGTTCCCTAGCGGGAGGCTACAATGAGCAGTTCTTC
NA,many,TRBJ1-2,TRBV19,CASTRSDRANYGYTF,TGTGCCAGTACCAGGTCTGACAGAGCTAACTATGGCTACACCTTC
TRBD2,few,TRBJ2-1,TRBV12-5,CASGLDRGTSVYNEQFF,TGTGCTAGTGGTTTGGACCGAGGGACTAGTGTTTACAATGAGCAGTTCTTC
NA,many,TRBJ2-5,TRBV6-5,CASSYTTDEEGETQYF,TGTGCCAGCAGTTACACTACTGACGAGGAAGGGGAGACCCAGTACTTC
NA,NA,TRBJ1-6,TRBV6-5,CASSHSVGGHGPLHF,TGTGCCAGCAGTCACTCGGTCGGGGGGCACGGACCCCTCCACTTT
NA,NA,TRBJ2-1,TRBV7-2,CASRRAPGQFF,TGTGCCAGCCGCCGGGCCCCCGGGCAGTTCTTC
TRBD2,few,TRBJ2-4,TRBV12-5,CASGPGGTMNRNIQYF,TGTGCTAGTGGACCCGGGGGGACCATGAACCGAAACATTCAGTACTTC
TRBD2,many,TRBJ2-5,TRBV11-3,CASSLGYSYWSGSLLETQYF,TGTGCCAGCAGCTTAGGATACTCTTACTGGAGCGGGAGCTTATTGGAGACCCAGTACTTC
NA,NA,TRBJ2-1,TRBV29-1,CSPRRGLRYEQFF,TGCAGCCCGCGTCGGGGGTTACGATATGAGCAGTTCTTC
NA,many,TRBJ2-3,TRBV20-1,CSASRGLGGAADTQYF,TGCAGTGCTAGTAGGGGTTTAGGGGGGGCGGCAGATACGCAGTATTTT
NA,once,TRBJ1-4,TRBV9,CAPTRGTDAKLFF,TGTGCCCCAACACGGGGGACGGATGCAAAACTGTTTTTT
TRBD2,NA,TRBJ2-5,TRBV24-1,CATRTSGRNGGETQYF,TGTGCCACCAGAACTAGCGGGAGGAATGGCGGGGAGACCCAGTACTTC
NA,many,TRBJ2-3,TRBV12-5,CASGLAGGWTDTQYF,TGTGCTAGTGGTTTGGCTGGGGGTTGGACAGATACGCAGTATTTT
NA,many,TRBJ2-7,TRBV29-1,CSVEDGKTYEQYF,TGCAGCGTTGAAGACGGGAAAACCTACGAGCAGTACTTC
TRBD1,NA,TRBJ2-5,TRBV27,CTRGTEQETQYF,TGTACCAGGGGGACAGAGCAAGAGACCCAGTACTTC